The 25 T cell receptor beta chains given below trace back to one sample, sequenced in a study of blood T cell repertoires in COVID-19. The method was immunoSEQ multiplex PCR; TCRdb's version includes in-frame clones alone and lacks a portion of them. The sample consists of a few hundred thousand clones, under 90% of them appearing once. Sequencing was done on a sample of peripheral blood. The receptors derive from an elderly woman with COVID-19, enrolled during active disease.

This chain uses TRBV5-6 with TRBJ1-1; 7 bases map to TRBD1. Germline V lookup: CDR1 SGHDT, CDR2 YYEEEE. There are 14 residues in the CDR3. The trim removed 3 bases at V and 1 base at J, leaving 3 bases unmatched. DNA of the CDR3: TGTGCCAGCAGCTCCGGGACAGCGAACACTGAAGCTTTCTTT. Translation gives CASSSGTANTEAFF.

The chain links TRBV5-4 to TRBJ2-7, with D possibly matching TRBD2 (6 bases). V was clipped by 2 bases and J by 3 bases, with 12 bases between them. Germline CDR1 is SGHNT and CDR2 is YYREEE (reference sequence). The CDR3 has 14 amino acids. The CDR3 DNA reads TGTGCCAGCAGCTTTGCGGGACTTCACTACGAGCAGTACGTC. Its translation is CASSFAGLHYEQYV.

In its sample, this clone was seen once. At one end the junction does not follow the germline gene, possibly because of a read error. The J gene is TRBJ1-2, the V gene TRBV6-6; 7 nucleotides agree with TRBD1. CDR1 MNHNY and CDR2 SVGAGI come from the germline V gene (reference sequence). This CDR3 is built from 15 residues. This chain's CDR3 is CASSDSGTDARGYTF. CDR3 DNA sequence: TGTGCCAGCAGTGACTCCGGGACAGACGCTCGAGGCTACACCTTC.

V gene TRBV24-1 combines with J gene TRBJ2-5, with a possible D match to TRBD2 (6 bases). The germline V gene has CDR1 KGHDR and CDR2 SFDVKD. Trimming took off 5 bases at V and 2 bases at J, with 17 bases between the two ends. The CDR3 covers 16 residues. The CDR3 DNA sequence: TGTGCCACCAGTGGCCCATACCGGGACTCTCAAGAGACCCAGTACTTC. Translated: CATSGPYRDSQETQYF.

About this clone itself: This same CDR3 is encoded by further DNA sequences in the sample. CDR3 nucleotide sequence: TGCGCCAGCAGCTGGGGACAGGGAGGAACAGATACGCAGTATTTT. This sequence encodes CASSWGQGGTDTQYF. The gene calls are TRBV5-1 and TRBJ2-3, with 9 bases matching TRBD1. This CDR3 is 15 amino acids long. CDR1 and CDR2 (germline): SGHRS, YFSETQ. The V segment lost 3 bases and the J segment 3 bases; nucleotides outside the gene matches: 5.

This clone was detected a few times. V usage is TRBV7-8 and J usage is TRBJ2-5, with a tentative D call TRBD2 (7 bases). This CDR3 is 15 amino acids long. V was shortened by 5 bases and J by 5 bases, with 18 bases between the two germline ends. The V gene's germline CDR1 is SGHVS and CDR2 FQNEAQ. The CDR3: CASSRGGGAPETQYF. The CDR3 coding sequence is TGTGCCAGCAGCCGGGGAGGGGGGGCCCCGGAGACCCAGTACTTC.

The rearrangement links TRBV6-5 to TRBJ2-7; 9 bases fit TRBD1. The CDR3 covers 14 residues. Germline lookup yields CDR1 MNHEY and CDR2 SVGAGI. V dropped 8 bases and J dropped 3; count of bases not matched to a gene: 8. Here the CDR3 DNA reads TGTGCCAGCTCTAGACAGGGGGTCAACTACGAGCAGTACTTC. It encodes CASSRQGVNYEQYF.

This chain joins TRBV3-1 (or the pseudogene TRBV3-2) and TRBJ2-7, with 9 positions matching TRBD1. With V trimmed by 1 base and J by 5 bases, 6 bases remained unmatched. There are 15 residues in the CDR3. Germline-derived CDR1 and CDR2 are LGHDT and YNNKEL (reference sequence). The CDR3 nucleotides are TGTGCCAGCAGCCAAGGGGGACAGGGCGGCCACGAGCAGTACTTC. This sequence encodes CASSQGGQGGHEQYF.

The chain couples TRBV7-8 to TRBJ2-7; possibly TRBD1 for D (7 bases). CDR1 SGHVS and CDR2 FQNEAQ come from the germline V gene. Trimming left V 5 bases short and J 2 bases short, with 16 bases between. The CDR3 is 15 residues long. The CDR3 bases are TGTGCCAGCAGCAGTGAGGCGGGACAGCCCTACGAGCAGTACTTC. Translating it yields CASSSEAGQPYEQYF.

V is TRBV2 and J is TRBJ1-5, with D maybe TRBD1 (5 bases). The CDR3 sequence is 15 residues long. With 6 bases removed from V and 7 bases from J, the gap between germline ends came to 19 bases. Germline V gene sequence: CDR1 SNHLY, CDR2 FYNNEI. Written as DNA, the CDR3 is TGTGCCAGCAGCCCTGACGGAGGGGTCGGGCAGCCCCAGCATTTT. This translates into CASSPDGGVGQPQHF.

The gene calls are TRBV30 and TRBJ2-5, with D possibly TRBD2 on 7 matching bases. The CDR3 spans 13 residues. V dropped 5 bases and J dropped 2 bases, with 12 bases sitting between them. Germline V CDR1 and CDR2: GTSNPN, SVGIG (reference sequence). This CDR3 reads CAWGGARQETQYF. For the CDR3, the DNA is TGTGCCTGGGGGGGGGCGAGACAAGAGACCCAGTACTTC.

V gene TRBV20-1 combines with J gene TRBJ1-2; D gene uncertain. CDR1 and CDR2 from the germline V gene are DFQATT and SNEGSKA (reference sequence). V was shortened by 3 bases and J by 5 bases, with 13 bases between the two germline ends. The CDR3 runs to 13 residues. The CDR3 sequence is CSASSNGVYGYTF. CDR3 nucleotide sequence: TGCAGTGCTAGTTCCAACGGGGTTTATGGCTACACCTTC.

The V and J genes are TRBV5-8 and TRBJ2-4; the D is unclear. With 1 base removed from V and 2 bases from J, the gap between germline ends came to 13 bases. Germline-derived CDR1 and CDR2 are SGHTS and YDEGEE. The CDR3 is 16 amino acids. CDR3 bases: TGTGCCAGCAGCTTGTACGCCCAGTTTTCCAAAAACATTCAGTACTTC. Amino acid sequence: CASSLYAQFSKNIQYF.

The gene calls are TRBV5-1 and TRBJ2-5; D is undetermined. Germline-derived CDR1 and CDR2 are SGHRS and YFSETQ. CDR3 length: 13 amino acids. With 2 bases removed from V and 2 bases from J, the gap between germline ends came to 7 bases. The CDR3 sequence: CASSFEIQETQYF. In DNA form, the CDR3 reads TGCGCCAGCAGCTTCGAGATTCAAGAGACCCAGTACTTC.

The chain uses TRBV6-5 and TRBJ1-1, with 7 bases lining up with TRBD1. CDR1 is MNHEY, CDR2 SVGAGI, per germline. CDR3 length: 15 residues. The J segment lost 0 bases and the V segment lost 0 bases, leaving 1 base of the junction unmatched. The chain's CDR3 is CASSYSGQVNTEAFF. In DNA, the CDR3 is TGTGCCAGCAGTTACTCTGGACAGGTGAACACTGAAGCTTTCTTT.

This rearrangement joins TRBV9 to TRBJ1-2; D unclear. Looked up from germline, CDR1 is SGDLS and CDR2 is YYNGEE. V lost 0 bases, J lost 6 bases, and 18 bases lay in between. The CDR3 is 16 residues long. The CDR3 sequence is CASSVDPLARVNGYTF. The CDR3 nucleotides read TGTGCCAGCAGCGTAGATCCCCTGGCGCGGGTGAATGGCTACACCTTC. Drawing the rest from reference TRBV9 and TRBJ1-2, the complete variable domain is DSGVTQTPKHLITATGQRVTLRCSPRSGDLSVYWYQQSLDQGLQFLIQYYNGEERAKGNILERFSAQQFPDLHSELNLSSLELGDSALYFCASSVDPLARVNGYTFGSGTRLTVV.

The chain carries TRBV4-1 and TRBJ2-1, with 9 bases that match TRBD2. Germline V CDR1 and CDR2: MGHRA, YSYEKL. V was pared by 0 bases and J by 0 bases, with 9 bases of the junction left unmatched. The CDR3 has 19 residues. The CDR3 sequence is CASSQEGGRGVPSYNEQFF. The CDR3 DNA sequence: TGCGCCAGCAGCCAAGAAGGCGGGAGGGGGGTACCCTCCTACAATGAGCAGTTCTTC.

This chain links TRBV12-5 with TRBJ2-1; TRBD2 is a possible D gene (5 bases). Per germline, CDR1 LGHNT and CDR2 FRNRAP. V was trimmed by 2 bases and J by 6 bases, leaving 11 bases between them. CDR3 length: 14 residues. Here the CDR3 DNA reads TGTGCTAGTGGTTTGCGGACTGAGTTCAATGAGCAGTTCTTC. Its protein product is CASGLRTEFNEQFF.

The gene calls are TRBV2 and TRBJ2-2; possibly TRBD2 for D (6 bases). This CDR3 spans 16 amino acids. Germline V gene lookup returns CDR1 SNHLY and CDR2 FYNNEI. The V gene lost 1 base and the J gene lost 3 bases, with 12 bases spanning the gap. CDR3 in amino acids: CASSEVGGTDTGELFF. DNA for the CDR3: TGTGCCAGCAGTGAAGTGGGGGGAACGGACACCGGGGAGCTGTTTTTT.

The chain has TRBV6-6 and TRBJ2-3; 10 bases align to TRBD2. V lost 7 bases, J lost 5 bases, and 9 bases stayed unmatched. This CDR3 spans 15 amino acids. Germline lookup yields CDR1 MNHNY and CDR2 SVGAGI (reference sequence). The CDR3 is CASINSGGAGDTQYF. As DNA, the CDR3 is TGTGCCAGCATTAACAGCGGGGGGGCCGGAGATACGCAGTATTTT.

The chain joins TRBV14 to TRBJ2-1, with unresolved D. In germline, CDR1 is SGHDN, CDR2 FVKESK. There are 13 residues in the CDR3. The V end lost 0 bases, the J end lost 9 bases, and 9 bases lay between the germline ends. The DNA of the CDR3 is TGTGCCAGCAGCCAAGATCTACGGGTTGAGCAGTTCTTC. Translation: CASSQDLRVEQFF. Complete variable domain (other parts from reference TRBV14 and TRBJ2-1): EAGVTQFPSHSVIEKGQTVTLRCDPISGHDNLYWYRRVMGKEIKFLLHFVKESKQDESGMPNNRFLAERTGGTYSTLKVQPAELEDSGVYFCASSQDLRVEQFFGPGTRLTVL.

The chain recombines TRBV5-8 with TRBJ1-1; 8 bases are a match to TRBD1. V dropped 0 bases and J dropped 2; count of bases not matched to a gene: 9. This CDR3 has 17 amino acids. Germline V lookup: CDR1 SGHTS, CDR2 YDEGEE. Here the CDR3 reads CASSLGGQGALNTEAFF. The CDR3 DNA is TGTGCCAGCAGCTTGGGGGGCCAGGGGGCCTTAAACACTGAAGCTTTCTTT.

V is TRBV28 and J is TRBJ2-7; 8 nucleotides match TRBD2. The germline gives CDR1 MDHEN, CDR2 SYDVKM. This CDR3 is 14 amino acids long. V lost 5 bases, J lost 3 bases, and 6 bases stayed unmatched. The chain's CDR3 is CASSLAGFNYEQYV. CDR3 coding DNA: TGTGCCAGCAGTCTAGCGGGCTTCAACTACGAGCAGTACGTC.

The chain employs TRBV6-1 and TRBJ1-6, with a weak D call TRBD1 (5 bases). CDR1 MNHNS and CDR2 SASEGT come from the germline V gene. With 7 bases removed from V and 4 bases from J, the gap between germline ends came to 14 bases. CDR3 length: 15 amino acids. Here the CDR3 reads CASTRGGSYNSPLHF. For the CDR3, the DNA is TGTGCCAGCACCCGGGGGGGGTCGTATAATTCACCCCTCCACTTT.

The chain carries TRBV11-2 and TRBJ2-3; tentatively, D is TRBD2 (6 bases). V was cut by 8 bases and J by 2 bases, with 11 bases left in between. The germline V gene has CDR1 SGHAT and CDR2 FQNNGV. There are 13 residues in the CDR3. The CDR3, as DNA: TGTGCCAGCGCGGGGACTTTCACAGATACGCAGTATTTT. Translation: CASAGTFTDTQYF.